The 3 T cell receptor beta chains below all came from one sample that was sequenced in a study of T cells in women clearing cervical HPV infection. Repertoires were generated with immunoSEQ multiplex PCR, while TCRdb's copy carries only in-frame clones and drops some. The listing records tens of thousands of clones. The sequenced material came from blood buffy coat. All receptors derive from a woman aged 18-70 years with a cervical HPV16 infection that either progressed to CIN3+ or cleared (not recorded which).

As regards this clone: The read ends 3 residues early relative to the CDR3; the germline J gene fills the gap. J is TRBJ2-1 and V is TRBV28; 10 bases map to TRBD2. CDR1 is MDHEN and CDR2 is SYDVKM in the germline V gene. V lost 5 bases and J lost 7; bases outside the gene matches: 17. The CDR3 length is 18 residues. The CDR3 protein is CASSDPPLAGVSMNEQFF. Partial CDR3 DNA: TGTGCCAGCAGTGACCCCCCTCTAGCGGGGGTATCAATGAATGAG.

On this clone: The read stops 3 residues short of the end of the CDR3; the missing end is completed from the germline J gene. The chain links TRBV10-1 to TRBJ2-3, with D tentatively TRBD2 (5 bases). Germline lookup yields CDR1 WNHNN and CDR2 SYGVQD (reference sequence). Trimming took 0 bases from V and 5 from J, leaving 12 bases between them. This CDR3 spans 15 amino acids. This CDR3 reads CASSESQLAQDTQYF. CDR3 DNA (partial): TGCGCCAGCAGTGAGTCCCAGCTAGCTCAAGATACG.

A note on this clone: Read sequence stops 3 residues before the CDR3 end, and the germline J gene provides the missing end. The chain is built from TRBV7-3 and TRBJ2-1; 8 positions agree with TRBD1. The germline CDR1 and CDR2 sequences are SGHTA and FQGTGA. CDR3 length: 14 amino acids. Trimming at V came to 5 bases and at J to 3 bases, leaving 3 bases not matched to a gene. The CDR3 loop is CASSRTGGYNEQFF. The sequenced part of the CDR3 DNA is TGTGCCAGCAGCCGAACAGGGGGCTACAATGAG.